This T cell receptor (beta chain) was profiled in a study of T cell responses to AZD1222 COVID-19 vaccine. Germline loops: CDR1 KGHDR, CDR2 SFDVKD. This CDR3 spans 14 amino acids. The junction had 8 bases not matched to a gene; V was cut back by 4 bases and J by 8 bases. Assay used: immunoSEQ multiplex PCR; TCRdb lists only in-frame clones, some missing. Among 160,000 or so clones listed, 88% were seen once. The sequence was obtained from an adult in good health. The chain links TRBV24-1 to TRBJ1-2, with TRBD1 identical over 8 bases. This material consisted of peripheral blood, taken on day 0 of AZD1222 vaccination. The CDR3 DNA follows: TGTGCCACCAGTGAGCCGGGACAGGTGGAAGGCTACACCTTC. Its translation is CATSEPGQVEGYTF.